One and the same sample provided the 20 T cell receptor beta chains below, sequenced in a study of graft-versus-host responses after intestinal transplantation. Their specific antigens are unknown. Profiling relied on immunoSEQ multiplex PCR, and the TCRdb table lists in-frame clones only, not all of them. The sample consists of 84,000 or so clones, around nine tenths of them appearing once. Here the sequenced sample was unstimulated CD8+ T cells sorted from spleen or lymph node cells, taken before transplant. These TCRs come from a human donor who was the organ donor for an intestinal transplant.

The V and J genes are TRBV30 and TRBJ2-2; possibly TRBD1 for D (5 bases). Germline V gene lookup returns CDR1 GTSNPN and CDR2 SVGIG (reference sequence). The CDR3 extends over 12 amino acids. V lost 2 bases to trimming and J lost 6 bases, with 7 bases between them. In DNA, the CDR3 is TGTGCCTGGAGTTTAGGGGCCGGGGAGCTGTTTTTT. Translated, it gives CAWSLGAGELFF. Full variable domain (remainder filled in from reference TRBV30 and TRBJ2-2): SQTIHQWPATLVQPVGSPLSLECTVEGTSNPNLYWYRQAAGRGLQLLFYSVGIGQISSEVPQNLSASRPQDRQFILSSKKLLLSDSGFYLCAWSLGAGELFFGEGSRLTVL.

DNA for the CDR3: TGCGCCAGCAGCCTGTGGGGTAGTCTGGGAACTGAAGCTTTCTTT. It yields the protein CASSLWGSLGTEAFF. The rearrangement joins TRBV5-1 to TRBJ1-1; D gene unclear. CDR1 and CDR2 (germline): SGHRS, YFSETQ. Trimming removed 4 bases from V and 5 bases from J, with 18 bases in between. This CDR3 region has 15 residues.

The J gene is TRBJ2-3, the V gene TRBV6-1, with 8 bases matching TRBD1. J was trimmed by 4 bases and V by 1 base; bases with no gene match: 7. The CDR3 is made up of 16 amino acids. CDR1 is MNHNS and CDR2 is SASEGT in the germline V gene. DNA for the CDR3: TGTGCCAGCAGTGAAGTCTACAGGGGGTATTCAGATACGCAGTATTTT. Translating gives CASSEVYRGYSDTQYF.

The chain couples TRBV15 to TRBJ2-3; D is perhaps TRBD1 (6 bases). CDR1 is LNHNV, CDR2 YYDKDF, per germline (reference sequence). V lost 3 bases, J lost 6 bases, and 22 bases lay in between. CDR3 length: 17 amino acids. CDR3 DNA: TGTGCCACCAGCAGTCCCCTTGGCAGGGGACGAAGTGATACGCAGTATTTT. It is translated as CATSSPLGRGRSDTQYF.

The V call is TRBV9, the J call TRBJ2-1, with TRBD1 as a possible D gene (5 bases). CDR3 length equals 15 residues. Trimming left V 4 bases short and J 4 bases short, with 15 bases between. CDR1 and CDR2 from the germline V gene are SGDLS and YYNGEE. This CDR3 is CASSPEMTVYNEQFF. CDR3 nucleotides: TGTGCCAGCAGCCCTGAGATGACAGTTTACAATGAGCAGTTCTTC.

The chain employs TRBV27 and TRBJ2-1, with a possible D match to TRBD2 (7 bases). Germline CDR1 MNHEY, CDR2 SMNVEV (reference sequence). CDR3 length: 17 residues. Trimming shortened V by 3 bases and J by 0 bases, and 15 bases separated the two germline ends. DNA of the CDR3: TGTGCCAGCAGTTTTGAGGCGGGGGCCTTCTCCTACAATGAGCAGTTCTTC. This gives the protein CASSFEAGAFSYNEQFF.

This clone was picked up a small number of times. The chain joins TRBV4-1 to TRBJ1-1; maybe TRBD1 (6 bases). The CDR3 length is 15 residues. Trimming stripped 0 bases from V and 4 bases from J, with 12 bases between. Looked up from germline, CDR1 is MGHRA and CDR2 is YSYEKL. CDR3 DNA sequence: TGCGCCAGCAGCCAAGATCGGGGGGCGGCCACTGAAGCTTTCTTT. This encodes CASSQDRGAATEAFF.

The chain uses TRBV2 and TRBJ2-1; D tentatively reads TRBD1 or TRBD2 (5 bases each). This CDR3 region has 13 residues. Germline V lookup: CDR1 SNHLY, CDR2 FYNNEI. V was cut by 6 bases and J by 2 bases, with 8 bases left in between. CDR3 bases: TGTGCCAGCAGCAGGGACGCCTACAATGAGCAGTTCTTC. Amino acids: CASSRDAYNEQFF.

The chain uses TRBV19 and TRBJ2-3; 9 nucleotides align to TRBD2. Germline values: CDR1 LNHDA, CDR2 SQIVND (reference sequence). The CDR3 has 17 residues. Trimming removed 11 bases from V and 0 bases from J; junction bases left unmatched: 15. The CDR3 protein is CAAGVGTSSTSTDTQYF. For the CDR3, the DNA is TGTGCCGCAGGGGTTGGGACTAGCTCGACTAGCACAGATACGCAGTATTTT.

About this clone: At one boundary the junction diverges from the germline segment, which might be a read error. This chain links TRBV29-1 with TRBJ1-2; perhaps TRBD1 as D (6 bases). This CDR3 is 14 amino acids long. Germline V gene data show CDR1 as SQVTM and CDR2 as ANQGSEA. The CDR3 here is CSVEAGQSDYGYTF. The CDR3 DNA is TGCAGCGTCGAAGCTGGACAGTCCGACTATGGCTACACCTTC.

The chain combines TRBV23-1 with TRBJ2-5; 8 bases line up with TRBD1. TRBV23-1 is noted as an ORF with a role that remains uncertain. V dropped 2 bases and J dropped 0; count of bases not matched to a gene: 11. The CDR3 contains 18 residues. CDR3 sequence (DNA): TGCGCCAGCAGTCAAATCCCTTCGACAGGGGAGGACCAAGAGACCCAGTACTTC. It yields the protein CASSQIPSTGEDQETQYF.

This chain joins TRBV28 and TRBJ1-2, with D possibly matching TRBD1 (5 bases). The CDR3 is 15 residues long. The germline V and J ends were trimmed by 3 bases and 8 bases, with 19 bases remaining between them. Per the germline V gene, CDR1 is MDHEN and CDR2 is SYDVKM. The DNA for the CDR3 is TGTGCCAGCAGTTTGTTTACAGGAAGACCGGTGGGCTACACCTTC. This sequence encodes CASSLFTGRPVGYTF.

The chain joins TRBV13 to TRBJ2-7; D is ambiguous. The V end was cut by 3 bases, the J end by 2 bases, with 17 bases between. The CDR3 extends over 16 amino acids. The germline CDR1 and CDR2 sequences are PRHDT and FYEKMQ (reference sequence). CDR3 nucleotide sequence: TGTGCCAGCAGCTTCGTGGGTTCCCCGATCCCCTACGAGCAGTACTTC. Translated: CASSFVGSPIPYEQYF. Based on the CDR3 plus reference TRBV13 and TRBJ2-7, the full variable domain is AAGVIQSPRHLIKEKRETATLKCYPIPRHDTVYWYQQGPGQDPQFLISFYEKMQSDKGSIPDRFSAQQFSDYHSELNMSSLELGDSALYFCASSFVGSPIPYEQYFGPGTRLTVT.

This chain uses TRBV2 with TRBJ2-7; tentative D call: TRBD1 (6 bases). V gave up 11 bases and J gave up 0 bases, with 11 bases separating them. Germline CDR1 is SNHLY and CDR2 is FYNNEI. The length of the CDR3 is 12 residues. CDR3 region: CAGRGGSYEQYF. For the CDR3, the DNA is TGTGCCGGCCGAGGGGGCTCCTACGAGCAGTACTTC.

This chain joins TRBV27 and TRBJ2-7, with 12 bases lining up with TRBD2. Germline V gene lookup returns CDR1 MNHEY and CDR2 SMNVEV (reference sequence). The CDR3 totals 14 residues. The V and J ends lost 11 bases and 2 bases, in that order; junction bases with no gene match: 7. The CDR3 nucleotides read TGTGCCGCAGGACTAGCGGGGAGGACCTACGAGCAGTACTTC. Encoded protein: CAAGLAGRTYEQYF.

This chain connects TRBV19 to TRBJ2-7; the D gene is possibly TRBD2 (6 bases). V was cut by 3 bases and J by 0 bases, with 18 bases left in between. The CDR3 has 17 amino acids. The germline gives CDR1 LNHDA, CDR2 SQIVND (reference sequence). CDR3: CASSIGGSETYSYEQYF. The DNA of the CDR3 is TGTGCCAGTAGTATCGGGGGTAGTGAGACCTACTCCTACGAGCAGTACTTC.

The rearrangement links TRBV7-9 to TRBJ2-7; D gene ambiguous. Trimming took off 3 bases at V and 0 bases at J, with 6 bases between the two ends. The V gene's germline CDR1 is SEHNR and CDR2 FQNEAQ (reference sequence). The CDR3 has 13 amino acids. The CDR3 DNA reads TGTGCCAGCAGCTTGGACCCCTCCTACGAGCAGTACTTC. Protein: CASSLDPSYEQYF.

The chain employs TRBV6-5 and TRBJ2-7, with D hard to call. This CDR3 spans 13 amino acids. V shed 5 bases and J shed 3 bases, with 11 bases lying between them. Germline V gene lookup returns CDR1 MNHEY and CDR2 SVGAGI. CDR3 sequence reads: CASSVGLLYEQYF. In nucleotides, the CDR3 is TGTGCCAGCAGTGTCGGCCTCCTCTACGAGCAGTACTTC.

The chain carries TRBV4-2 and TRBJ2-3, with 8 positions matching TRBD2. Germline lookup yields CDR1 LGHNA and CDR2 YNFKEQ. The CDR3 is made up of 16 amino acids. V was pared by 4 bases and J by 4 bases, with 10 bases of the junction left unmatched. CDR3 sequence (DNA): TGTGCCAGCAGCCCATCGGGGGGGGGTCTGGCAGATACGCAGTATTTT. This sequence encodes CASSPSGGGLADTQYF.

This clone was detected once. The rearrangement joins TRBV28 to TRBJ2-7; D perhaps matches TRBD1 (6 bases). The CDR3 is made up of 15 amino acids. CDR1 is MDHEN and CDR2 is SYDVKM in the germline V gene. The germline V and J ends were trimmed by 2 bases and 3 bases, with 14 bases remaining between them. CDR3 sequence: CASSLTVDRNYEQYF. The CDR3 DNA follows: TGTGCCAGCAGTTTAACCGTAGACAGGAACTACGAGCAGTACTTC.